This T cell receptor beta chain was documented in a study of T cells expressing NK-cell markers. TCRdb reprocessed the 5' RACE reads; each CDR3 protein has one entry and no DNA is given. The sample has 400,000 to 500,000 distinct CDR3 sequences, and its top ten clones hold 7.3%. General study findings and limits: Where several donors were concerned, these clonotypes also led the CD3+CD56-NKG2C+ fraction.

Turning to this clonotype: Its antigen remains unknown.

Germline values: CDR1 DFQATT, CDR2 SNEGSKA (reference sequence). The CDR3 runs 13 residues. The sample consisted of blood T cells: a sorted CD56 or NKG2C T cell subset, CD4+ or CD8+ T cells, or bulk PBMC T cells (not recorded which). The chain combines TRBV20-1 with TRBJ2-1; as DNA is missing, the TRBD2 call by TCRdb cannot be tested. The receptor was derived from a woman aged 18-69 years in good health. The CDR3 is CSARGLAGNEQFF.